Presented here are 18 T cell receptor beta chains from one specimen sequenced in a study of OX40 agonist ivuxolimab in advanced cancers. Libraries were prepared by immunoSEQ multiplex PCR; TCRdb keeps only in-frame clonotypes and omits some of them. The table records 9,500 to 12,000 clones, approximately 80% of them present only once. Sequencing used CD4+ or CD8+ T cells sorted from blood, obtained in a trial of the OX40 agonist ivuxolimab. Receptor source: an adult with an advanced solid tumor such as melanoma, head and neck, liver or kidney cancer.

Points on this clone: One base away lies a much larger clone, so this may be a sequencing read error. J is TRBJ2-7 and V is TRBV5-1; 7 positions match TRBD1. The CDR3 extends over 13 amino acids. With 5 bases clipped from V and 2 bases from J, the junction kept 4 bases outside the gene matches. Germline V gene data show CDR1 as SGHRS and CDR2 as YFSETQ. CDR3 sequence: CASSDRDAYEQYF. The CDR3 nucleotides are TGCGCCAGCAGTGACAGGGACGCCTACGAGCAGTACTTC.

V is TRBV27 and J is TRBJ2-7, with a tentative D call TRBD2 (5 bases). The length of the CDR3 is 15 residues. Trimming stripped 5 bases from V and 2 bases from J, with 16 bases between. The germline CDR1 and CDR2 sequences are MNHEY and SMNVEV (reference sequence). The CDR3 DNA reads TGTGCCAGCAGTAATACTAAGGAGGCCCCCTACGAGCAGTACTTC. Translation: CASSNTKEAPYEQYF.

V gene TRBV5-3 combines with J gene TRBJ1-1; TRBD1 aligns across 9 bases. TRBV5-3 is assigned to the ORF class and has an uncertain function. The CDR3 spans 16 residues. V dropped 1 base and J dropped 6; count of bases not matched to a gene: 10. The CDR3 reads CARSLWEGQGKAEAFF. CDR3 DNA: TGTGCCAGAAGCTTGTGGGAGGGACAGGGTAAGGCTGAAGCTTTCTTT.

V gene TRBV10-3 combines with J gene TRBJ1-1; possibly TRBD1 for D (6 bases). With 0 bases removed from V and 0 bases from J, the gap between germline ends came to 11 bases. CDR1 and CDR2 (germline): ENHRY, SYGVKD. The CDR3 has 16 amino acids. As DNA, the CDR3 is TGTGCCATCAGTGAGTCGGACAGAGGGCTGAACACTGAAGCTTTCTTT. Amino acids: CAISESDRGLNTEAFF.

This chain joins TRBV6-4 and TRBJ2-1, with 9 bases matching TRBD2. V lost 4 bases to trimming and J lost 8 bases; unmatched junction nucleotides: 6. The CDR3 totals 14 residues. Germline V gives CDR1 MRHNA, CDR2 SNTAGT. The CDR3 loop reads CASSGGTSSDEQFF. CDR3 nucleotide sequence: TGTGCCAGCAGTGGGGGGACTAGCAGCGATGAGCAGTTCTTC.

J is TRBJ2-7 and V is TRBV6-1; D gene ambiguous. The CDR3 spans 13 residues. CDR1 is MNHNS, CDR2 SASEGT, per germline. Between the trimmed V and J ends, which lost 3 bases and 4 bases, there was a span of 10 bases. In nucleotides, the CDR3 is TGTGCCAGCAGTGACTCCTTAGGGTACGAGCAGTACTTC. Residues: CASSDSLGYEQYF.

The chain uses TRBV5-1 and TRBJ2-7; TRBD2 agrees at 9 bases. The CDR3 has 15 amino acids. V dropped 0 bases and J dropped 6; count of bases not matched to a gene: 7. In germline, CDR1 is SGHRS, CDR2 YFSETQ. The CDR3: CASSLEGTSSLEQYF. CDR3 bases: TGCGCCAGCAGCTTGGAAGGGACTAGCTCCCTCGAGCAGTACTTC. Using reference TRBV5-1 and TRBJ2-7 for the parts outside the CDR3, the full variable domain is KAGVTQTPRYLIKTRGQQVTLSCSPISGHRSVSWYQQTPGQGLQFLFEYFSETQRNKGNFPGRFSGRQFSNSRSEMNVSTLELGDSALYLCASSLEGTSSLEQYFGPGTRLTVT.

The J gene is TRBJ2-2, the V gene TRBV15; a weak D match, TRBD2 (7 bases). The CDR3 is made up of 17 amino acids. Germline CDR1 reads LNHNV; CDR2 reads YYDKDF (reference sequence). Deletions cut 0 bases from V and 6 bases from J, with 17 bases between. CDR3 bases: TGTGCCACCAGCAGAGATCGGCGGGGGCTATTTGCCGGGGAGCTGTTTTTT. It encodes CATSRDRRGLFAGELFF.

The chain recombines TRBV5-4 with TRBJ2-3; D may correspond to TRBD1 or TRBD2 (5 bases each). V gave up 4 bases and J gave up 0 bases, with 12 bases separating them. This CDR3 contains 15 residues. Germline V gives CDR1 SGHNT, CDR2 YYREEE (reference sequence). The CDR3 loop is CASSAGTVSTDTQYF. The CDR3 nucleotides read TGTGCCAGCAGCGCCGGGACGGTTAGCACAGATACGCAGTATTTT.

A remark on this clone: Germline and junction disagree at one end, which may indicate a read error. The chain recombines TRBV7-7 with TRBJ1-3, with a weak D call TRBD1 (5 bases). The CDR3 has 15 residues. From germline, CDR1 is SSHAT and CDR2 FNYEAQ (reference sequence). CDR3 residues: CASSPEQGLGNTIYF. The CDR3 nucleotides read TGTGCTAGCAGCCCAGAGCAGGGCCTCGGAAACACCATATATTTT.

The chain has TRBV7-9 and TRBJ2-3; either TRBD1 or TRBD2 may supply D (6 bases each). Germline V gene sequence: CDR1 SEHNR, CDR2 FQNEAQ (reference sequence). This CDR3 is built from 16 residues. V was cut by 0 bases and J by 7 bases, with 17 bases left in between. The CDR3 nucleotides are TGTGCCAGCAGCTTAGCGGGGGGCCCTACTAGTAATACGCAGTATTTT. Translation gives CASSLAGGPTSNTQYF.

The rearrangement joins TRBV5-1 to TRBJ2-7; unclear D gene. Per the germline V gene, CDR1 is SGHRS and CDR2 is YFSETQ. CDR3 length: 16 amino acids. Between the trimmed V and J ends, which lost 0 bases and 5 bases, there was a span of 18 bases. DNA for the CDR3: TGCGCCAGCAGCTTGGCGGCCCAACCCCGCCTTGACGAGCAGTACTTC. Translated, it gives CASSLAAQPRLDEQYF.

This clone occurred once. This chain links TRBV9 with TRBJ2-7, with a possible D match to TRBD2 (6 bases). Germline V lookup: CDR1 SGDLS, CDR2 YYNGEE. The CDR3 sequence is 14 residues long. V was pared by 3 bases and J by 7 bases, with 17 bases between. The CDR3 region has the DNA TGTGCCAGCAGCGCCGGGAGAGGAGCTAATGAGCAGTACTTC. It yields the protein CASSAGRGANEQYF.

V usage is TRBV6-5 and J usage is TRBJ1-1; maybe TRBD1 (5 bases). The germline CDR1 and CDR2 sequences are MNHEY and SVGAGI. With 6 bases removed from V and 3 bases from J, the gap between germline ends came to 17 bases. The CDR3 sequence is 15 residues long. Here the CDR3 DNA reads TGTGCCAGCAGCTACCGGGGGGGGTTGGACACTGAAGCTTTCTTT. Translation gives CASSYRGGLDTEAFF.

The rearrangement uses TRBV4-1 and TRBJ2-1, with 9 positions matching TRBD2. CDR1 is MGHRA and CDR2 is YSYEKL in the germline V gene. The trim removed 1 base at V and 5 bases at J, leaving 9 bases unmatched. The CDR3 has 17 residues. CDR3 amino acids: CASSQVYGLARNNEQFF. CDR3 DNA: TGCGCCAGCAGCCAAGTATACGGACTAGCGAGGAACAATGAGCAGTTCTTC.

Within the sample, this clone is large (0.1 to 1%). The chain uses TRBV6-5 and TRBJ2-7; 14 bases align to TRBD2. Germline V gives CDR1 MNHEY, CDR2 SVGAGI. The CDR3 contains 13 residues. Losses at the gene ends were 8 bases for V and 3 bases for J; bases not matched to a gene: 0. The CDR3 loop reads CASGTSGGYEQYF. The CDR3 DNA reads as TGTGCCAGCGGGACTAGCGGGGGCTACGAGCAGTACTTC.

V is TRBV7-2 and J is TRBJ2-3; TRBD2 aligns across 13 bases. The trim removed 1 base at V and 2 bases at J, leaving 6 bases unmatched. The germline CDR1 and CDR2 sequences are SGHTA and FQGNSA. The CDR3 covers 18 residues. The chain's CDR3 is CASSLGPGLAGFTDTQYF. The CDR3 nucleotides read TGTGCCAGCAGCTTAGGCCCGGGACTAGCGGGGTTCACAGATACGCAGTATTTT.

The rearrangement links TRBV9 to TRBJ2-1, with D possibly matching TRBD1 (5 bases). Deletions cut 0 bases from V and 9 bases from J, with 10 bases between. CDR3 length: 13 residues. Germline V CDR1 and CDR2: SGDLS, YYNGEE. CDR3 coding DNA: TGTGCCAGCAGCGTAGGGGGCCGCCTTGAGCAGTTCTTC. This sequence encodes CASSVGGRLEQFF.